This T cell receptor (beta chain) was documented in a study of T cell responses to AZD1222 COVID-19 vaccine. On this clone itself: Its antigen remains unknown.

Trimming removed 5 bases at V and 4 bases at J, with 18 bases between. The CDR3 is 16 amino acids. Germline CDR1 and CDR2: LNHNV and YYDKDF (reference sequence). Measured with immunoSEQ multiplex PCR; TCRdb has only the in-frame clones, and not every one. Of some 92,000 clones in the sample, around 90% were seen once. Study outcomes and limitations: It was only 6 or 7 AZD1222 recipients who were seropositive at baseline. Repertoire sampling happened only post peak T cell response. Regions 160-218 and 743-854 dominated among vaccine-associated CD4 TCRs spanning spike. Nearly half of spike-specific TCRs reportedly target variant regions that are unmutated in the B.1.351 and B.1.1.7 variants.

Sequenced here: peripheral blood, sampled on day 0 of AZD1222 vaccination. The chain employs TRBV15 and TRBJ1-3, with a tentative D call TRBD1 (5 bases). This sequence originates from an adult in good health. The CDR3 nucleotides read TGTGCCACCAGCCTGAGTCCGGGGCAGAGAGGAAACACCATATATTTT. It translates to CATSLSPGQRGNTIYF.